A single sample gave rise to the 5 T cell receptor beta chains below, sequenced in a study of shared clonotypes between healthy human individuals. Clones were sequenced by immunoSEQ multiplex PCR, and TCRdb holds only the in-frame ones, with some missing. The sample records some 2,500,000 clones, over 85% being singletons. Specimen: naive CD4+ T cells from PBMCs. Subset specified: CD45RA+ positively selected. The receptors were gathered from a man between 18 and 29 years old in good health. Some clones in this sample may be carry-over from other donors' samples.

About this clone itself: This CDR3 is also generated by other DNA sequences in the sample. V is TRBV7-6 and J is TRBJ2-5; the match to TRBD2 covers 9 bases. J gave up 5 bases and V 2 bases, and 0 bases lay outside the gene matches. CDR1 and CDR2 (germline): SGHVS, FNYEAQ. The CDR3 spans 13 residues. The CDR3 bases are TGTGCCAGCAGCTTAAGCGGGGGGGAGACCCAGTACTTC. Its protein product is CASSLSGGETQYF.

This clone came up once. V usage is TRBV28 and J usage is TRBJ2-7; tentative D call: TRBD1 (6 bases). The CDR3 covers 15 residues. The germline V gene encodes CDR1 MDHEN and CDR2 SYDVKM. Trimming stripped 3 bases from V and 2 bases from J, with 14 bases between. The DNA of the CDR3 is TGTGCCAGCAGTTTTGTAGAACAGGGCCCCTACGAGCAGTACTTC. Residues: CASSFVEQGPYEQYF. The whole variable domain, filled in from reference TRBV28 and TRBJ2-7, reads DVKVTQSSRYLVKRTGEKVFLECVQDMDHENMFWYRQDPGLGLRLIYFSYDVKMKEKGDIPEGYSVSREKKERFSLILESASTNQTSMYLCASSFVEQGPYEQYFGPGTRLTVT.

In DNA, the CDR3 is TGTGCCAGTAGTACCCGGAAAGCGGGAGGGTTTTTCTTC. As protein: CASSTRKAGGFFF. The chain carries TRBV19 and TRBJ2-1; TRBD2 aligns across 10 bases. The germline CDR1 and CDR2 sequences are LNHDA and SQIVND (reference sequence). The CDR3 runs 13 residues. The V and J ends lost 4 bases and 16 bases, in that order; junction bases with no gene match: 10.

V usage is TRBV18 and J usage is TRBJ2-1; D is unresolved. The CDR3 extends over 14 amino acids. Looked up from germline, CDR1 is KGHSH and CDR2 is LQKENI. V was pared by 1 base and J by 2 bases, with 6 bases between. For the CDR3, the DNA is TGTGCCAGCTCACCACAGGGCCCCTACAATGAGCAGTTCTTC. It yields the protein CASSPQGPYNEQFF.

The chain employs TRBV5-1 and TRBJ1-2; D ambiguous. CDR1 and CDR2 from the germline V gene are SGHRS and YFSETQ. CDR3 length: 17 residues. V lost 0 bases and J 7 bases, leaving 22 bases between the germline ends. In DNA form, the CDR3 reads TGCGCCAGCAGCTTGGCGATGGTGGCTGGTCGGGGTTCTGGCTACACCTTC. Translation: CASSLAMVAGRGSGYTF.